This T cell receptor (beta chain) stems from a study of cytomegalovirus exposure and HLA in healthy donors. Overall study results and limits: Productive rates of about 87% or about 30% were seen for most TCR beta V segments in an earlier analysis. In most subjects, TCR beta sequences reportedly gave accurate predictions of HLA-A and HLA-B alleles.

The PCR was carried out with 60 Vbeta primers and 13 Jbeta primers. Method: immunoSEQ multiplex PCR; TCRdb's copy keeps in-frame clones and lacks some. The data hold approximately 220,000 clones, with around 80% observed a single time. Per germline, CDR1 WSHSY and CDR2 SAAADI. The CDR3 runs to 14 residues. The germline V and J ends were trimmed by 6 bases and 6 bases, with 17 bases remaining between them. Details on this clone: Its antigen is not identified.

The sample comprised PBMCs. The sequence came from a man in his forties in good health and CMV-seropositive. This sequence joins TRBV10-2 and TRBJ1-2, with a possible D match to TRBD1 (6 bases). As DNA, the CDR3 is TGCGCCAGCAGGCCCGCGGGGGCCGGGGATGGCTACACCTTC. It specifies CASRPAGAGDGYTF.